This record concerns one T cell receptor (beta chain) sequence. Its matching antigen is unknown. Researchers ran the PCR with 60 Vbeta and 13 Jbeta primers. TCRdb keeps only in-frame clones here, not all; method: immunoSEQ multiplex PCR. Of approximately 150,000 clones listed, about 72% are singletons. The germline CDR1 and CDR2 sequences are MNHNS and SASEGT. This CDR3 contains 13 residues. V gave up 4 bases and J gave up 3 bases, with 10 bases separating them. The sample originates from a study of cytomegalovirus exposure and HLA in healthy donors. Study findings and constraints: TCR beta V- and J-gene trimming was later associated with a missense DCLRE1C variant. Later on, an analysis found that several of the most significant clusters appeared to be linked to common viral pathogens, which included parvovirus B19.

Sequenced: PBMCs. V and J are TRBV6-1 and TRBJ2-7; tentative D call: TRBD1 (5 bases). This TCR was recovered from a man aged 55 to 70 in good health and CMV-seronegative. The DNA of the CDR3 is TGTGCCAGCAGTGTCGACAGAGACTACGAGCAGTACTTC. Its translation: CASSVDRDYEQYF.